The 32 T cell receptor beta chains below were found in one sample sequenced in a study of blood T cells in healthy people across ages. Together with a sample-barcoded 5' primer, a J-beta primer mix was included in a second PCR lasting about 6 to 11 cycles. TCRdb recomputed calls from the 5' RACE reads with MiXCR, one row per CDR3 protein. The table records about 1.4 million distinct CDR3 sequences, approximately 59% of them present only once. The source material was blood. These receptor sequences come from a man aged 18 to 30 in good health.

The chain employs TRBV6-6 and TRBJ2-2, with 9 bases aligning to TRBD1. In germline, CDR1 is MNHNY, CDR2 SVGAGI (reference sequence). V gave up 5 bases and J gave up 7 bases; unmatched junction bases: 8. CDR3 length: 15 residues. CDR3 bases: TGTGCCAGCAGTGACGGGACAGGGATCGGCGGGGAGCTGTTTTTT. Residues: CASSDGTGIGGELFF.

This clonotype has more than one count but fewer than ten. The CDR3 DNA reads as TGTGCCACCAGCCGAAGGGACCTAGCTGGTTCGCATGAGCAGTTCTTC. Amino acid sequence: CATSRRDLAGSHEQFF. The rearrangement joins TRBV15 to TRBJ2-1; D could derive from TRBD1 or TRBD2 (5 bases each). Germline-derived CDR1 and CDR2 are LNHNV and YYDKDF (reference sequence). The V end lost 5 bases, the J end lost 8 bases, and 22 bases lay between the germline ends. The CDR3 covers 16 residues.

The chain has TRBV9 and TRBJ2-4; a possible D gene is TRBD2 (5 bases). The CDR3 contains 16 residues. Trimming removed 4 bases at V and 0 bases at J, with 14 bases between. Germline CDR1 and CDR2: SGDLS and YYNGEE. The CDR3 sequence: CASSPGIGIAKNIQYF. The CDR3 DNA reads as TGTGCCAGCAGCCCAGGAATCGGGATAGCCAAAAACATTCAGTACTTC. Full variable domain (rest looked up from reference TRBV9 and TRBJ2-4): DSGVTQTPKHLITATGQRVTLRCSPRSGDLSVYWYQQSLDQGLQFLIQYYNGEERAKGNILERFSAQQFPDLHSELNLSSLELGDSALYFCASSPGIGIAKNIQYFGAGTRLSVL.

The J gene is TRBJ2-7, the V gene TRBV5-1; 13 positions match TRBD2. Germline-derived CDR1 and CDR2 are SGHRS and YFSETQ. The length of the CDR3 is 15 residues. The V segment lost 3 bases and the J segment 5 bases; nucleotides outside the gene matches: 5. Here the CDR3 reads CASSYTSGRGNEQYF. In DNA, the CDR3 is TGCGCCAGCAGCTACACTAGCGGGAGGGGGAACGAGCAGTACTTC. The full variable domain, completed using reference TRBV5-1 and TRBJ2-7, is KAGVTQTPRYLIKTRGQQVTLSCSPISGHRSVSWYQQTPGQGLQFLFEYFSETQRNKGNFPGRFSGRQFSNSRSEMNVSTLELGDSALYLCASSYTSGRGNEQYFGPGTRLTVT.

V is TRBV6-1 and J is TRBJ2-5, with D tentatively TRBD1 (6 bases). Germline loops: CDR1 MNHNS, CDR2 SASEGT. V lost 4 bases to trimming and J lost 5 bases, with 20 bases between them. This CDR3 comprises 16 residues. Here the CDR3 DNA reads TGTGCCAGCAGTGGCCCCAGGGCAGGGGATGAGGAGACCCAGTACTTC. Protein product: CASSGPRAGDEETQYF.

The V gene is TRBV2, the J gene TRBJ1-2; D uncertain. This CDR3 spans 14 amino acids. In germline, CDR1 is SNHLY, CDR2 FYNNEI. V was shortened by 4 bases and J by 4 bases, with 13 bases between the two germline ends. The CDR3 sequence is CASSVQTLSYGYTF. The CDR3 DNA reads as TGTGCCAGCAGTGTACAGACACTTTCCTATGGCTACACCTTC. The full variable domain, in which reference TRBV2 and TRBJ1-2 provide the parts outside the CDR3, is EPEVTQTPSHQVTQMGQEVILRCVPISNHLYFYWYRQILGQKVEFLVSFYNNEISEKSEIFDDQFSVERPDGSNFTLKIRSTKLEDSAMYFCASSVQTLSYGYTFGSGTRLTVV.

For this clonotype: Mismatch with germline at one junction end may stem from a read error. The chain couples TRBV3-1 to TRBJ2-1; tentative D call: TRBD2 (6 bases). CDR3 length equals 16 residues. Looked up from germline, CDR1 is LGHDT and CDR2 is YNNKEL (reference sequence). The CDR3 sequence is CASSHRAGSSYDEQFF. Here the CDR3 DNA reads TGTGCCAGCAGCCATCGCGCGGGAAGCTCCTACGATGAGCAGTTCTTC.

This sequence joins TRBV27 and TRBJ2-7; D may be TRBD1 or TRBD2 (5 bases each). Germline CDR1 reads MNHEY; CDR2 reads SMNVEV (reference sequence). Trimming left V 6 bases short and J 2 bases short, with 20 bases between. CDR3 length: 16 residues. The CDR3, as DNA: TGTGCCAGCAGAACCCCCTTTCGGGACCAAACCTACGAGCAGTACTTC. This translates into CASRTPFRDQTYEQYF.

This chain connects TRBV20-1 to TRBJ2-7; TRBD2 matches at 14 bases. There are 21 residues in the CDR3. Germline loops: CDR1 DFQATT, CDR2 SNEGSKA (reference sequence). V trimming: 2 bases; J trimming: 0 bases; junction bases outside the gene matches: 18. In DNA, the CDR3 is TGCAGTGCTAGATCAGCCTCCGGGACTAGCGGGGGCCCGATAAACTCCTACGAGCAGTACTTC. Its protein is CSARSASGTSGGPINSYEQYF.

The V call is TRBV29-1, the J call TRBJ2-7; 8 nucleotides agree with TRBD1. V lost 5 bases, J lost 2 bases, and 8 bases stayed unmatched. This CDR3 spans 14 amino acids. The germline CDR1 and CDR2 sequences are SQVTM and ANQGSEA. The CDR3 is CSVPNRDRPYEQYF. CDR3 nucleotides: TGCAGCGTTCCCAACCGGGACAGGCCCTACGAGCAGTACTTC.

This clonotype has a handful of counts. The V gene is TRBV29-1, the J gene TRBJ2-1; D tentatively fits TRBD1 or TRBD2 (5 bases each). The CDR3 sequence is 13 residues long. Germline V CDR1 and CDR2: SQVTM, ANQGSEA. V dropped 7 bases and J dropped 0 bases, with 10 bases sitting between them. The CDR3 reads CSALGDSYNEQFF. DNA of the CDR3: TGCAGCGCCTTGGGGGACTCCTACAATGAGCAGTTCTTC.

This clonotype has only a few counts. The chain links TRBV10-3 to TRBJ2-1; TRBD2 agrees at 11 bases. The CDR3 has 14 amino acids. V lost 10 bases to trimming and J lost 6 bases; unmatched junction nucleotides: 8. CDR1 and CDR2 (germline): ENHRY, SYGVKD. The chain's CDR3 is CATSGLAETNEQFF. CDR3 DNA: TGTGCCACCTCGGGACTAGCGGAGACCAATGAGCAGTTCTTC.

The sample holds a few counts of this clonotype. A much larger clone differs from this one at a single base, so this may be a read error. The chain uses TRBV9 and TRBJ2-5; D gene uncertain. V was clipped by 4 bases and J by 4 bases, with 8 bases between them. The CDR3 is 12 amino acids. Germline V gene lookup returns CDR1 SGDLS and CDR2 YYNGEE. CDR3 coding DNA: TGTGCCAGCAGCCCCTTGGCAGAGACCCAGTACTTC. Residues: CASSPLAETQYF.

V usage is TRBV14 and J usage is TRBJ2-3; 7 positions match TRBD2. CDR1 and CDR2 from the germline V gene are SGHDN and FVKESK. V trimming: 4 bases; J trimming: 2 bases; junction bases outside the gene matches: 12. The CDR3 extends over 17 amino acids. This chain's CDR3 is CASSRHPWRENTDTQYF. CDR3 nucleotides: TGTGCCAGCAGCCGCCACCCTTGGCGGGAGAACACAGATACGCAGTATTTT.

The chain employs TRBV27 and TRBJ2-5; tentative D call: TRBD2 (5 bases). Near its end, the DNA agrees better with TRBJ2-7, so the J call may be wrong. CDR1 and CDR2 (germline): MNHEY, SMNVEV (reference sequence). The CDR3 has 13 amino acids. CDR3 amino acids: CASSTWESYEQYF. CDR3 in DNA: TGTGCCAGCAGTACGTGGGAGTCCTACGAGCAGTACTTC.

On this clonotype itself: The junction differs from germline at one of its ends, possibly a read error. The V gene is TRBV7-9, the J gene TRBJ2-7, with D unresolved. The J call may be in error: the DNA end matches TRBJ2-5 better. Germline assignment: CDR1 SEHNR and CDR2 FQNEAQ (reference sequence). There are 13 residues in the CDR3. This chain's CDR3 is CASSIQFQGTQYF. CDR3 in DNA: TGTGCCAGCAGCATACAGTTTCAAGGGACCCAGTACTTC.

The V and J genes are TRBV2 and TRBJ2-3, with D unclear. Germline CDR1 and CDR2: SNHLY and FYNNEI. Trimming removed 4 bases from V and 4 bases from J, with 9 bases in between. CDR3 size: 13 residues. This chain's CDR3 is CASSALVPDTQYF. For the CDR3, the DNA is TGTGCCAGCAGTGCTCTTGTCCCAGATACGCAGTATTTT.

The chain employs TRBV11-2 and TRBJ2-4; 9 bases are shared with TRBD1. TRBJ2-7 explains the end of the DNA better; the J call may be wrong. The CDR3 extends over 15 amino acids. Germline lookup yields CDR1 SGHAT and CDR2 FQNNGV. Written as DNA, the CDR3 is TGTGCCAGCAGCGTAACCGGGACAGGGCTTTACGAGCAGTACTTC. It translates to CASSVTGTGLYEQYF.

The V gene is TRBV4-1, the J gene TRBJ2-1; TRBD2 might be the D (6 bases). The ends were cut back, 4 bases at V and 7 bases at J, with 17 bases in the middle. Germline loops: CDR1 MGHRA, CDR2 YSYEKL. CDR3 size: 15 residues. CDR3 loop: CASSPRDFLGNEQFF. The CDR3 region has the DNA TGCGCCAGCAGCCCAAGGGACTTCCTGGGGAATGAGCAGTTCTTC.

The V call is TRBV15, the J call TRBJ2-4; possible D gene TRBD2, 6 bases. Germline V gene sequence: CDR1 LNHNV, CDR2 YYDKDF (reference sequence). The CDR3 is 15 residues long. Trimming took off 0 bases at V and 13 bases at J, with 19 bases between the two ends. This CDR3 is CATSREDPSVNEQYF. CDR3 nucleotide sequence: TGTGCCACCAGCAGAGAAGATCCTAGCGTGAATGAGCAGTACTTC.

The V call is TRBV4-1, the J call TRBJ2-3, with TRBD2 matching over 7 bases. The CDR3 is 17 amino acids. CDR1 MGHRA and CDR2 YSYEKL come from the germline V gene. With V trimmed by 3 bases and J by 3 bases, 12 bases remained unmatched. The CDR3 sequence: CASSQGRASGPTDTQYF. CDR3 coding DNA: TGCGCCAGCAGCCAGGGGAGGGCTAGCGGACCTACAGATACGCAGTATTTT.

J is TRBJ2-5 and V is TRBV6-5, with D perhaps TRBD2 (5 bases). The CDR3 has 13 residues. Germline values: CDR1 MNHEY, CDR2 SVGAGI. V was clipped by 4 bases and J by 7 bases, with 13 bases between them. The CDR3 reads CASSSTSRGTQYF. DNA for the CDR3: TGTGCCAGCAGTTCGACATCTCGGGGGACCCAGTACTTC.

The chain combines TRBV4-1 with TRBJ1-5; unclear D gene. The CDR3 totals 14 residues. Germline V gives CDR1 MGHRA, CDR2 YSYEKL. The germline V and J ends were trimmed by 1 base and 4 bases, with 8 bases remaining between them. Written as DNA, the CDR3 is TGCGCCAGCAGCCAAGGTAACCTAAATCAGCCCCAGCATTTT. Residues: CASSQGNLNQPQHF.

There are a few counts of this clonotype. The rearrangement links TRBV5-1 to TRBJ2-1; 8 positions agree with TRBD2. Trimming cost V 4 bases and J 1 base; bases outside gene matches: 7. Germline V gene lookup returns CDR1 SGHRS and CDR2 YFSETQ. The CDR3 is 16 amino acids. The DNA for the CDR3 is TGCGCCAGCAGCGGCGGGGGGTCGAATTCCTACAATGAGCAGTTCTTC. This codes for CASSGGGSNSYNEQFF.

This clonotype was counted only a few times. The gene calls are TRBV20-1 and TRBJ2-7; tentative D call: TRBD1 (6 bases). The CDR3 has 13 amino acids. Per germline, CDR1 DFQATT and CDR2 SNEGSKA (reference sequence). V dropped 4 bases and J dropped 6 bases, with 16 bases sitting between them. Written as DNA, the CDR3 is TGCAGTGCTACGAGGACAGAAAAATTCGAGCAGTACTTC. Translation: CSATRTEKFEQYF.

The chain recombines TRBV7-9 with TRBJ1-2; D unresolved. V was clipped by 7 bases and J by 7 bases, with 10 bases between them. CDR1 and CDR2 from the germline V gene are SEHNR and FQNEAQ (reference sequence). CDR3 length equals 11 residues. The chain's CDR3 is CASNPGGGYTF. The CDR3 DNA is TGTGCCAGCAACCCGGGAGGTGGCTACACCTTC.

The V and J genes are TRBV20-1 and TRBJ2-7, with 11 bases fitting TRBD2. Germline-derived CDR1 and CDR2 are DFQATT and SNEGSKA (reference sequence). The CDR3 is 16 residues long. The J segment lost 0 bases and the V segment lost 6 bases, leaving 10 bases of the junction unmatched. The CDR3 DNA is TGCAGTGCAAGCGGACTAGCGGGCGCGAGCTCCTACGAGCAGTACTTC. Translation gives CSASGLAGASSYEQYF.

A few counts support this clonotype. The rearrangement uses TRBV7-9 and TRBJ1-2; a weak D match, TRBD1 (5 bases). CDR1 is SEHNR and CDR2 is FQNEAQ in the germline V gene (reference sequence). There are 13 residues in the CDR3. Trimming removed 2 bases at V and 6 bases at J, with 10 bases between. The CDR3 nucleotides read TGTGCCAGCAGCTTACGGGGGGAGGATGGCTACACCTTC. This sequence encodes CASSLRGEDGYTF.

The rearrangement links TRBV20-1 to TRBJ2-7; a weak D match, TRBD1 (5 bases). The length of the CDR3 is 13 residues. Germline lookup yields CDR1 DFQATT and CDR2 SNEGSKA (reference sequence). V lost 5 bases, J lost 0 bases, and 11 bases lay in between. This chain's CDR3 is CSAFTGDSYEQYF. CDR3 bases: TGCAGTGCTTTCACAGGAGACTCCTACGAGCAGTACTTC.

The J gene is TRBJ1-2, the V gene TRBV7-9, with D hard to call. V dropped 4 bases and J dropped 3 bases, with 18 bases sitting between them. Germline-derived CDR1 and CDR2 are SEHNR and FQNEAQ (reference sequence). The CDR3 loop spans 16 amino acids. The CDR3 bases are TGTGCCAGCAGCTCCAGGACGCGCCCTGGGCACTATGGCTACACCTTC. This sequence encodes CASSSRTRPGHYGYTF.

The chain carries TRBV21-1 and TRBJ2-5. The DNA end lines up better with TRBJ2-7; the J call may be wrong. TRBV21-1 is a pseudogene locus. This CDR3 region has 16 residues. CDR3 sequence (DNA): TGTGCCAGCAGCAAAGATGGCCAGCGACCTATCTACGAGCAGTACTTC. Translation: CASSKDGQRPIYEQYF.

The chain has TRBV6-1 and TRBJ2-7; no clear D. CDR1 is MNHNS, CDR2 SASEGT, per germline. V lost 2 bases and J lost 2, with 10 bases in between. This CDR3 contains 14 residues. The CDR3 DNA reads TGTGCCAGCAGTGAAAGGTTAGGCCCCTACGAGCAGTACTTC. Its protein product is CASSERLGPYEQYF.